This T cell receptor (beta chain) comes out of a study of blood T cells in healthy people across ages. Together with a sample-barcoded 5' primer, a J-beta primer mix was included in a second PCR lasting 7 to 11 cycles. MiXCR, applied by TCRdb to the 5' RACE reads, yields one record per CDR3 protein. The sample has about 800,000 distinct CDR3 sequences, 20% to 25% seen once. The CDR3 has 15 residues. Trimming took off 6 bases at V and 9 bases at J, with 24 bases between the two ends. Germline V gives CDR1 MNHEY, CDR2 SMNVEV (reference sequence). The same data also contributed to another study, on T cells of mothers and their children.

The chain joins TRBV27 to TRBJ2-7; D might be TRBD1 or TRBD2, each matching 6 bases. This clonotype was sampled from a boy between 10 and 17 years old in good health. Sequences were obtained from blood. The CDR3 DNA sequence: TGTGCCAGCAGCGCATGGGGGGCCCTAGGGTGGAGGCAGTACTTC. It encodes CASSAWGALGWRQYF.